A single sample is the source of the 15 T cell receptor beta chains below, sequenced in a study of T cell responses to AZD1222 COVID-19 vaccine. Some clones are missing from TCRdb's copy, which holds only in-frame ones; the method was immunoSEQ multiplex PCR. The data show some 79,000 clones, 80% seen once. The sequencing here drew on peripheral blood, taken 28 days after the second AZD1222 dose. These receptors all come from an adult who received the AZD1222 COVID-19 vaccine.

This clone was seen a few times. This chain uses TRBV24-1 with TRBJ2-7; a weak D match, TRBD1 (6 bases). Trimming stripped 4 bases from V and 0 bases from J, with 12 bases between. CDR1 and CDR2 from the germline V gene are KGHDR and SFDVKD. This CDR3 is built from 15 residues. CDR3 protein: CATSDTGTLSYEQYF. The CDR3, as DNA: TGTGCCACCAGTGACACCGGGACACTCTCCTACGAGCAGTACTTC.

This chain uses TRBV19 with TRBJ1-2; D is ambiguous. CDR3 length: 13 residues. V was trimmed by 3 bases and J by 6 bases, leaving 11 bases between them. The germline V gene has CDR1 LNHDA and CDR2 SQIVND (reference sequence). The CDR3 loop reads CASSIWGGDGYTF. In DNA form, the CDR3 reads TGTGCCAGTAGTATTTGGGGTGGCGATGGCTACACCTTC.

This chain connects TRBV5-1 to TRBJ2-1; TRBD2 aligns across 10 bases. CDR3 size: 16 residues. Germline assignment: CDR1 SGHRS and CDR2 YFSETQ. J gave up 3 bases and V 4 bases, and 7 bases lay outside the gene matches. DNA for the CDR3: TGCGCCAGCAGCGGTATGTTAGCGGGAGGCTACAATGAGCAGTTCTTC. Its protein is CASSGMLAGGYNEQFF.

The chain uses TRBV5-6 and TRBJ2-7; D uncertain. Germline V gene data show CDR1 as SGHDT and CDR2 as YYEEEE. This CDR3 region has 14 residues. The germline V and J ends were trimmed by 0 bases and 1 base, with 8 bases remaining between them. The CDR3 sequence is CASSLGPKSYEQYF. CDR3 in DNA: TGTGCCAGCAGCTTGGGACCCAAATCCTACGAGCAGTACTTC. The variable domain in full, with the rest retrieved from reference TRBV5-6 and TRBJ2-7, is DAGVTQSPTHLIKTRGQQVTLRCSPKSGHDTVSWYQQALGQGPQFIFQYYEEEERQRGNFPDRFSGHQFPNYSSELNVNALLLGDSALYLCASSLGPKSYEQYFGPGTRLTVT.

This CDR3 reads CASSLVSGGRQPQHF. The CDR3 DNA sequence: TGTGCCAGCAGCCTCGTATCGGGGGGCCGTCAGCCCCAGCATTTT. V usage is TRBV5-5 and J usage is TRBJ1-5; D perhaps matches TRBD1 (6 bases). There are 15 residues in the CDR3. Trimming shortened V by 4 bases and J by 6 bases, and 17 bases separated the two germline ends. The germline CDR1 and CDR2 sequences are SGHKS and YYEKEE (reference sequence).

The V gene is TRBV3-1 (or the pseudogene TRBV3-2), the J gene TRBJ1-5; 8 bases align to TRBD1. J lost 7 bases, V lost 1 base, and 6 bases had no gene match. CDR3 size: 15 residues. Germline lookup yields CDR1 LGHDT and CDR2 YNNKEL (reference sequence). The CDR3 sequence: CASSQADRGPQPQHF. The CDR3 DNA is TGTGCCAGCAGCCAAGCCGACAGGGGTCCCCAGCCCCAGCATTTT.

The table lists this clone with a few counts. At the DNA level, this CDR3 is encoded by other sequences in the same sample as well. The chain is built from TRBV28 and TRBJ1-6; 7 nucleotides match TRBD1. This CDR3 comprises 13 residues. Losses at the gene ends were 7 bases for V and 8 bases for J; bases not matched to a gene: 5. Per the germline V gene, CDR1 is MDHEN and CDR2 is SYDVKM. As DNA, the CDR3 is TGTGCCAGCAACAGGGGTAGGCATTCACCCCTCCACTTT. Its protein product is CASNRGRHSPLHF.

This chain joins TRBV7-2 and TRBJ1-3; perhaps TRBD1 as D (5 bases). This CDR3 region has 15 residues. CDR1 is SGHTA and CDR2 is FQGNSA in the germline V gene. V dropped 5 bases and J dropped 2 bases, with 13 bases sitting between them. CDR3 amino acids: CASSLAGGAGNTIYF. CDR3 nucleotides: TGTGCCAGCAGCCTGGCCGGGGGAGCTGGAAACACCATATATTTT.

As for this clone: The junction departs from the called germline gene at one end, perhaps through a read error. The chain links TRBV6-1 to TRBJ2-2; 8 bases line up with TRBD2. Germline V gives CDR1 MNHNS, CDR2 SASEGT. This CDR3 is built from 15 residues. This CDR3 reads CASSQAGVSTGELFF. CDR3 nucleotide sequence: TGTGCCAGCAGTCAAGCGGGAGTATCGACCGGGGAGCTGTTTTTT.

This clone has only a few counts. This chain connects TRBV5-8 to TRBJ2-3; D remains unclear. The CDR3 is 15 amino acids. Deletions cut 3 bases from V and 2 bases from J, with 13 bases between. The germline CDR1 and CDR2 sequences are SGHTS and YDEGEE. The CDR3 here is CASSSMLYNTDTQYF. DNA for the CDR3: TGTGCCAGCAGCTCGATGCTGTACAACACAGATACGCAGTATTTT.

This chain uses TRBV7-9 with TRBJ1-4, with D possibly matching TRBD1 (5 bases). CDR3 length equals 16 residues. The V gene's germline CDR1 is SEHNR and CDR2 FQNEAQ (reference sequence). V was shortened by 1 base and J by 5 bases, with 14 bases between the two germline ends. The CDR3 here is CASSLVQGFSNEKLFF. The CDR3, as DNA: TGTGCCAGCAGCTTAGTCCAGGGTTTCTCGAATGAAAAACTGTTTTTT.

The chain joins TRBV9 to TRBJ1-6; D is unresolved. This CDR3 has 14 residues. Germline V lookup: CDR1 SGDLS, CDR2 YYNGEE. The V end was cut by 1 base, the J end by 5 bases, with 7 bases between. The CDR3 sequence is CASSVSGNNSPLHF. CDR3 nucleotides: TGTGCCAGCAGCGTAAGTGGGAATAATTCACCCCTCCACTTT.

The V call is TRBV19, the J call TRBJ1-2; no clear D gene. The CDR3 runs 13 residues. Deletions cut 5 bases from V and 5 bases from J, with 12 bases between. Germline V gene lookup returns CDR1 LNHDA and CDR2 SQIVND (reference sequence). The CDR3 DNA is TGTGCCAGTAGTCCCCGGGGAGCTTATGGCTACACCTTC. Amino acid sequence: CASSPRGAYGYTF.

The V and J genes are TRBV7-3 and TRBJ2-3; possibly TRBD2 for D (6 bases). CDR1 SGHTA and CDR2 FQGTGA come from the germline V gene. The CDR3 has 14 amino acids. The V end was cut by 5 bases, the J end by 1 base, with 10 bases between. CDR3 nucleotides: TGTGCCAGCAGCCTCGGGACTGGCACAGATACGCAGTATTTT. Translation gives CASSLGTGTDTQYF.

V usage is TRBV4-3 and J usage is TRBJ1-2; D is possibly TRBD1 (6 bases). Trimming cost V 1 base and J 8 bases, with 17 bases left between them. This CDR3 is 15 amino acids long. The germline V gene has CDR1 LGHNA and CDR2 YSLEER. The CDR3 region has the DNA TGCGCCAGCAGCCAAGTGGACCAGGGGTTGGGAGGCTACACCTTC. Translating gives CASSQVDQGLGGYTF.